Each of the 24 T cell receptor beta chains below was sequenced from the same sample in a study of CXCR3-negative and CXCR3-positive naive CD8 T cells. Through 5' RACE with UMI labels, the TRB cDNA libraries were prepared. TCRdb reprocessed the 5' RACE reads and reports one entry per CDR3 protein, with no DNA. This listing includes some 49,000 distinct CDR3 sequences. Material: naive CXCR3- CD8+ T cells from blood. Subset meaning: CD45RO-CCR7+CD27+CD95- naive CD8+ T cells lacking CXCR3 (TNR3-). These receptor sequences come from a human donor in good health. Some clones in this sample may be carry-over from other donors' samples.

CDR3 in amino acids: CASSRGNTGELFF. The V and J genes are TRBV28 and TRBJ2-2; TCRdb outputs TRBD1, but without DNA this stays unchecked. Germline values: CDR1 MDHEN, CDR2 SYDVKM. The CDR3 runs 13 residues.

V gene TRBV11-2 combines with J gene TRBJ2-7; TCRdb outputs TRBD2, but without DNA this stays unchecked. Per the germline V gene, CDR1 is SGHAT and CDR2 is FQNNGV. This CDR3 region has 13 residues. The CDR3 sequence: CASSSGTGYEQYF.

This chain's CDR3 is CASYRWSVGVGYGYTF. The genes are TRBV28 and TRBJ1-2. CDR3 size: 16 residues. Germline values: CDR1 MDHEN, CDR2 SYDVKM.

The chain uses TRBV5-6 and TRBJ2-5; TCRdb gives TRBD1 as the D gene, but with no DNA this cannot be confirmed. The CDR3 runs 17 residues. Germline CDR1 and CDR2: SGHDT and YYEEEE. The CDR3: CASSLEGWAGEQETQYF.

This chain connects TRBV7-9 to TRBJ2-3; TCRdb lists TRBD2, though no DNA is available to test this call. This CDR3 comprises 19 residues. Germline V gives CDR1 SEHNR, CDR2 FQNEAQ (reference sequence). CDR3: CASSPRLAGGSVNTDTQYF.

The rearrangement joins TRBV20-1 to TRBJ2-6; TCRdb indicates TRBD1, and absent DNA this call remains unverified. Germline V gene lookup returns CDR1 DFQATT and CDR2 SNEGSKA (reference sequence). The CDR3 runs 15 residues. CDR3 region: CSASRDPSGANVLTF.

The V and J genes are TRBV25-1 and TRBJ1-2; TCRdb indicates TRBD1, and absent DNA this call remains unverified. The CDR3 has 13 residues. Germline-derived CDR1 and CDR2 are MGHDK and SYGVNS. CDR3 in amino acids: CASSVTGNYGYTF.

V is TRBV5-6 and J is TRBJ2-7. Germline lookup yields CDR1 SGHDT and CDR2 YYEEEE. There are 12 residues in the CDR3. This CDR3 is CASSGSSYEQYF.

The rearrangement links TRBV6-4 to TRBJ2-1; the D gene TCRdb calls, TRBD2, cannot be checked with no DNA. Germline CDR1 MRHNA, CDR2 SNTAGT. The CDR3 length is 16 residues. CDR3 loop: CASSDLSSGGADEQFF.

This chain links TRBV18 with TRBJ2-7; TCRdb selects TRBD1, and the lack of DNA leaves this call unchecked. Germline-derived CDR1 and CDR2 are KGHSH and LQKENI. This CDR3 is built from 16 residues. The CDR3 reads CASSPPTGKSSYEQYF.

This chain links TRBV12-3 or TRBV12-4 with TRBJ2-7; the TCRdb call, TRBD1, lacks DNA for checking. CDR3 length: 14 residues. CDR3 region: CASSYRDRPREQYF.

The CDR3 protein is CAISESSHRGNFNSPLHF. The V gene is TRBV10-3, the J gene TRBJ1-6. CDR1 and CDR2 from the germline V gene are ENHRY and SYGVKD. This CDR3 region has 18 residues.

The CDR3 protein is CATDNGGYNEQFF. The chain recombines TRBV19 with TRBJ2-1; the D call of TRBD2 rests on TCRdb alone, since no DNA is present to check it. The germline V gene has CDR1 LNHDA and CDR2 SQIVND (reference sequence). This CDR3 comprises 13 residues.

The chain's CDR3 is CATSAVSGNTIYF. The rearrangement links TRBV15 to TRBJ1-3. CDR1 is LNHNV, CDR2 YYDKDF, per germline (reference sequence). The CDR3 is 13 amino acids.

The V gene is TRBV29-1, the J gene TRBJ2-1. The CDR3 is made up of 11 amino acids. CDR1 is SQVTM, CDR2 ANQGSEA, per germline. The CDR3 reads CSVLIHNEQFF.

J is TRBJ2-7 and V is TRBV2; TCRdb lists TRBD1, though no DNA is available to test this call. Germline V gene lookup returns CDR1 SNHLY and CDR2 FYNNEI. This CDR3 has 15 residues. CDR3 amino acids: CASSGPGTGIDEQYF.

The chain uses TRBV29-1 and TRBJ2-7. This CDR3 has 13 residues. Germline V gives CDR1 SQVTM, CDR2 ANQGSEA. The CDR3 sequence: CSVEEQTPYEQYF.

This chain uses TRBV28 with TRBJ2-3; the TRBD1 assignment by TCRdb is unverifiable without DNA. The CDR3 is made up of 16 amino acids. Germline CDR1 is MDHEN and CDR2 is SYDVKM. CDR3 sequence: CASSSVGPAGTDTQYF.

The rearrangement joins TRBV14 to TRBJ1-2. The germline V gene has CDR1 SGHDN and CDR2 FVKESK. This CDR3 has 15 residues. The CDR3 here is CASSQDRGPYYGYTF. Full variable domain (outside the CDR3, taken from reference TRBV14 and TRBJ1-2): EAGVTQFPSHSVIEKGQTVTLRCDPISGHDNLYWYRRVMGKEIKFLLHFVKESKQDESGMPNNRFLAERTGGTYSTLKVQPAELEDSGVYFCASSQDRGPYYGYTFGSGTRLTVV.

V usage is TRBV3-1 and J usage is TRBJ1-5. The CDR3 has 17 amino acids. Germline CDR1 is LGHDT and CDR2 is YNNKEL (reference sequence). CDR3 amino acids: CASSPKYPSGANQPQHF.

J is TRBJ2-7 and V is TRBV20-1; TCRdb's D call of TRBD1 is untestable without DNA. This CDR3 comprises 13 residues. CDR1 and CDR2 from the germline V gene are DFQATT and SNEGSKA (reference sequence). CDR3 sequence: CSAPRGASYEQYF.

The chain links TRBV20-1 to TRBJ1-2; TCRdb's assignment of TRBD1 cannot be checked, as there is no DNA. CDR1 is DFQATT and CDR2 is SNEGSKA in the germline V gene (reference sequence). The CDR3 runs 16 residues. This chain's CDR3 is CSATPRDRGLGYGYTF.

The V call is TRBV29-1, the J call TRBJ2-7; with no DNA, the TCRdb D assignment of TRBD1 cannot be verified. The CDR3 spans 12 residues. The germline CDR1 and CDR2 sequences are SQVTM and ANQGSEA. The CDR3 sequence: CSVTGQGDEQYF.

The chain joins TRBV6-6 to TRBJ2-7; the D gene TCRdb calls, TRBD1, cannot be checked with no DNA. The V gene's germline CDR1 is MNHNY and CDR2 SVGAGI (reference sequence). The CDR3 has 14 residues. CDR3 sequence reads: CASSYDDTGDEQYF.